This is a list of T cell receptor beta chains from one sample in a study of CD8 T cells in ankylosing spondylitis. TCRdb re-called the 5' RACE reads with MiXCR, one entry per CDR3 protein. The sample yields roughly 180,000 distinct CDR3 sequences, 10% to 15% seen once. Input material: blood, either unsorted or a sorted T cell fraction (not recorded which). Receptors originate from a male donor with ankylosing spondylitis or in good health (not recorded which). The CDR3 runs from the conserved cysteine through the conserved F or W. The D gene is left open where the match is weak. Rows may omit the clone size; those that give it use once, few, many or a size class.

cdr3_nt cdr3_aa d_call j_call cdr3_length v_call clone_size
TGTGCCAGCTCAAAGGATAGGGACAGGGGGCACAATGAGCAGTTCTTC CASSKDRDRGHNEQFF TRBD1 TRBJ2-1 16 TRBV6-1 NA
TGTGCCAGCAGGCCCCCGGCTAGCGGGAGTTTTCCTGAGCAGTACTTC CASRPPASGSFPEQYF TRBD2 TRBJ2-7 16 TRBV2 few
TGTGCCAGCAGTGAAGAGGGGAGGGACAGGGTCTATGAGCAGTTCTTC CASSEEGRDRVYEQFF TRBD1 TRBJ2-1 16 TRBV25-1 NA
TGTGCCAGCAGTCGCCCCTCCTACAATGAGCAGTTCTTC CASSRPSYNEQFF NA TRBJ2-1 13 TRBV27 NA
TGCGCCAGCAGCTTCACAGGGGGAGATACGCAGTATTTT CASSFTGGDTQYF TRBD1 TRBJ2-3 13 TRBV5-1 many
TGCGCCAGCAGCCTCCGGGACAGGGTCCCGGGCGAGCAGTACTTC CASSLRDRVPGEQYF TRBD1 TRBJ2-7 15 TRBV4-1 few
TGTGCCAGTATGCAGAACACTGAAGCTTTCTTT CASMQNTEAFF NA TRBJ1-1 11 TRBV27 few
TGTGCCAGCAGTTGGGTAGGGGTAACAGATACGCAGTATTTT CASSWVGVTDTQYF NA TRBJ2-3 14 TRBV12-3/TRBV12-4 NA
TGCGCCAGCAGCCAAGATCTGGGGGCGACTACGAACACCGGGGAGCTGTTTTTT CASSQDLGATTNTGELFF NA TRBJ2-2 18 TRBV4-1 many
TGTGCCAGCAGCCCGGGACGGGGATTTTACGAGCAGTACTTC CASSPGRGFYEQYF NA TRBJ2-7 14 TRBV16 many
TGTGCTAGTGGTTTCCCACAGGAGAGCTACACCTTC CASGFPQESYTF NA TRBJ1-2 12 TRBV12-5 NA
TGTGCCAGTAGTATAGTTGGTAGTTCCCACGAGCAGTACTTC CASSIVGSSHEQYF NA TRBJ2-7 14 TRBV19 NA
TGCAGTGCTAGTACAGAGAGCTCCTACAATGAGCAGTTCTTC CSASTESSYNEQFF NA TRBJ2-1 14 TRBV20-1 NA
TGCGCCAGCAGCATGACAGGGGGCGATGGCTACACCTTC CASSMTGGDGYTF TRBD1 TRBJ1-2 13 TRBV4-1 NA
TGTGCCTGGAGTTATCCCCCAGGGGGAGAAGCTTTCTTT CAWSYPPGGEAFF TRBD1 TRBJ1-1 13 TRBV30 NA
TGTGCCAGCAGACAAGGACAGGGGCTAGAAGGAAACACCATATATTTT CASRQGQGLEGNTIYF TRBD1 TRBJ1-3 16 TRBV6-1 few
TGCGCCAGGTCACTAGCCACTGAGCAGTTCTTC CARSLATEQFF NA TRBJ2-1 11 TRBV10-1 NA
TGTGCTAGTGACCCCCGGGACATGGCCTACGAGCAGTACTTC CASDPRDMAYEQYF NA TRBJ2-7 14 TRBV12-5 few
TGCGCCAGCAGCCAAGTGGGAGGACGGACCACGCTCTCCTACGAGCAGTACTTC CASSQVGGRTTLSYEQYF NA TRBJ2-7 18 TRBV4-1 NA
TGTGCCAGCAGTCACAGGACTAGCAGCACCGGGGAGCTGTTTTTT CASSHRTSSTGELFF TRBD2 TRBJ2-2 15 TRBV12-3/TRBV12-4 few
TGTGCCAGCAGCTCACCGGGACAGGGGGCGGAAAAACTGTTTTTT CASSSPGQGAEKLFF TRBD1 TRBJ1-4 15 TRBV5-5 few
TGTGCCAGCAGCGCACCACCGGGACTAGAGTTCCGCTTC CASSAPPGLEFRF TRBD2 TRBJ2-1 13 TRBV7-6 few
TGTGCCAGCAGTTTAACGGCGAACACAGATACGCAGTATTTT CASSLTANTDTQYF NA TRBJ2-3 14 TRBV12-3/TRBV12-4 NA
TGCAGCGTTGAAAGGGTGGGAGGGCCGTTAGATACGCAGTATTTT CSVERVGGPLDTQYF TRBD2 TRBJ2-3 15 TRBV29-1 NA
TGTGCCAGCAGTTACCGGCAGGGGGAATTAGGAAACACCATATATTTT CASSYRQGELGNTIYF TRBD1 TRBJ1-3 16 TRBV6-5 few
TGTGCCAGCAGTCCCGCCTATTTTAACACTGAAGCTTTCTTT CASSPAYFNTEAFF NA TRBJ1-1 14 TRBV7-9 many
TGCAGTGCCAGGACCTCAAACACCGGGGAGCTGTTTTTT CSARTSNTGELFF NA TRBJ2-2 13 TRBV20-1 few
TGCGCCAGCAGCTCAACGCGGAACACTGAAGCTTTCTTT CASSSTRNTEAFF NA TRBJ1-1 13 TRBV5-1 many
TGCAGTGCTAGAGATGGGGGAGCGGACACTGAAGCTTTCTTT CSARDGGADTEAFF NA TRBJ1-1 14 TRBV20-1 few
TGTGCCAGCAGTCTGGTGGGGGGGGGCCTGACTGATACGCAGTATTTT CASSLVGGGLTDTQYF NA TRBJ2-3 16 TRBV6-1 few
TGCAGTGCCCCTACAGACAATGAGCAGTTCTTC CSAPTDNEQFF NA TRBJ2-1 11 TRBV20-1 few
TGTGCCAGCAGTACAGGGTCCTACGAGCAGTACTTC CASSTGSYEQYF NA TRBJ2-7 12 TRBV6-5 many
TGTGCCAGCAGCTCGAGGGGGCTCATCTCCTACAATGAGCAGTTCTTC CASSSRGLISYNEQFF TRBD1 TRBJ2-1 16 TRBV9 NA
TGTGCCAGCAGCAATCTCCCGTATAGCAATCAGCCCCAGCATTTT CASSNLPYSNQPQHF NA TRBJ1-5 15 TRBV21-1 NA
TGTGCCAGTAGTATAGGACAGACGAACACCGGGGAGCTGTTTTTT CASSIGQTNTGELFF NA TRBJ2-2 15 TRBV19 few
TGTGCCAGCAGTTCTACGGCCCCAGGAAAGACCCAGTACTTC CASSSTAPGKTQYF NA TRBJ2-5 14 TRBV12-3/TRBV12-4 few
TGTGCCAGCAGTTTAGTATGGGGACCGGCGGGGGAGCCCCAGCATTTT CASSLVWGPAGEPQHF NA TRBJ1-5 16 TRBV12-3/TRBV12-4 few
TGTGCCAGCAGCCCAGGGGTCTCCTTCTACGAGCAGTACTTC CASSPGVSFYEQYF NA TRBJ2-7 14 TRBV5-6 NA
TGCGCCAGCAGTCAGAGCGGGAGGGTGGGGAATGAGCAGTTCTTC CASSQSGRVGNEQFF TRBD2 TRBJ2-1 15 TRBV5-1 few
TGCGCCAGCAGCCAAGACCCCCGCACTAGTCGCACCGGGGAGCTGTTTTTT CASSQDPRTSRTGELFF NA TRBJ2-2 17 TRBV4-1 NA
TGTGCCAGCACTCCGGGACATCAAAATGAAAAACTGTTTTTT CASTPGHQNEKLFF NA TRBJ1-4 14 TRBV12-3/TRBV12-4 many
TGTGCCAGCAGCTTGTCCGCCAAGGGTGAAGCTTTCTTT CASSLSAKGEAFF NA TRBJ1-1 13 TRBV7-9 many
TGTGCCAGCAGCGGGAGCGTCACCGGGGAGCTGTTTTTT CASSGSVTGELFF NA TRBJ2-2 13 TRBV6-6 few
TGTGCCAGCAGGAGGGTCGTCGCATACTCTGGAAACACCATATATTTT CASRRVVAYSGNTIYF NA TRBJ1-3 16 TRBV6-1 few
TGTGCCAGTAGTATCGGGGGCCCGGCTTTCTTT CASSIGGPAFF NA TRBJ1-1 11 TRBV19 few
TGTGCCAGCAGCTCCGACAGGGGGGGGGGCAATGAGCAGTTCTTC CASSSDRGGGNEQFF TRBD1 TRBJ2-1 15 TRBV6-1 NA
TGTGCCTGGTTGGTAGCGGGGGGAAATGAGCAGTTCTTC CAWLVAGGNEQFF TRBD2 TRBJ2-1 13 TRBV30 few
TGCGCCAGCAGCTTAAAACTAGCGGTGGAGACAGATACGCAGTATTTT CASSLKLAVETDTQYF TRBD2 TRBJ2-3 16 TRBV5-1 many
TGCGCCAGCAGCTTCGGGACACAGTCCTACGAGCAGTACTTC CASSFGTQSYEQYF NA TRBJ2-7 14 TRBV5-1 NA
TGTGCCATCAGTGAGTCGGGACTAGCGGAATTATTAAGCTACGAGCAGTACTTC CAISESGLAELLSYEQYF TRBD2 TRBJ2-7 18 TRBV10-3 NA
TGTGCCAGCAGCGGGACAGGGGGCCAAGAGCAGTACTTC CASSGTGGQEQYF TRBD1 TRBJ2-7 13 TRBV7-9 few
TGTGCCAGCAGCTCCTCGGGTACCTACAATGAGCAGTTCTTC CASSSSGTYNEQFF NA TRBJ2-1 14 TRBV7-6 NA
TGCAGTGCTAGAGATCCGGGTAGCGAACCCTACGAGCAGTACTTC CSARDPGSEPYEQYF NA TRBJ2-7 15 TRBV20-1 NA
TGTGCCAGCAGCGAACAACCCCGCCAAGAGACCCAGTACTTC CASSEQPRQETQYF NA TRBJ2-5 14 TRBV7-8 NA
TGTGCCAGCAGTTACGACAGTAATCAGCCCCAGCATTTT CASSYDSNQPQHF NA TRBJ1-5 13 TRBV6-5 many